A selection of T cell receptor beta chains follows, all from one sample in a study of blood T cell repertoires in COVID-19. The method was immunoSEQ multiplex PCR; TCRdb's version includes in-frame clones alone and lacks a portion of them. There are around 470,000 clones in the sample; 89% occur only once, and over 0.7% lies in the top ten. The sequencing input was peripheral blood. These receptors all stem from a young man with COVID-19, enrolled during active disease. CDR3s include the opening cysteine and the closing phenylalanine or tryptophan. Each record gives: J gene, clone size, D gene, V gene, CDR3 length, CDR3 DNA, CDR3 protein. A D gene is named only where the DNA matches it firmly. A row's size may be missing; if present it is once, few, many or a size class.

>TRBJ2-2|NA|NA|TRBV24-1|13
TGTGCCACCAGGTCAACAGGGACCGGGGAGCTGTTTTTT
CATRSTGTGELFF
>TRBJ2-7|NA|TRBD1|TRBV6-5|14
TGTGCCAGCAGTTACTCGGGACAGGGTACCGAGCAGTACTTC
CASSYSGQGTEQYF
>TRBJ2-7|NA|NA|TRBV19|20
TGTGCCAGTAGTATTAGCAGTAGCTTGCGAAGGGGTTCGGTCGGCTACGAGCAGTACTTC
CASSISSSLRRGSVGYEQYF
>TRBJ1-2|once|NA|TRBV5-4|12
TGTGCCATCGGGGGGGCAGCCTATGGCTACACCTTC
CAIGGAAYGYTF
>TRBJ2-1|NA|NA|TRBV6-5|15
TGTGCCAGCAGTTACTCGAATCGAGCTTTCAATGAGCAGTTCTTC
CASSYSNRAFNEQFF
>TRBJ2-3|NA|TRBD2|TRBV7-8|19
TGTGCCAGCAGCTTATTTACCGCTAGCGGGGCCTCCGGGTCAGATACGCAGTATTTT
CASSLFTASGASGSDTQYF
>TRBJ1-2|NA|NA|TRBV5-4|14
TGTGCCAGCAGCCCCGTTCCAGCTAACTATGGCTACACCTTC
CASSPVPANYGYTF
>TRBJ2-2|NA|TRBD1|TRBV5-4|16
TGTGCCAGCAGCGGGAACAGGGGACCGAACACCGGGGAGCTGTTTTTT
CASSGNRGPNTGELFF
>TRBJ1-2|NA|NA|TRBV19|16
TGTGCCAGTAGTGCCCTACGGGACAAAGCTAACTATGGCTACACCTTC
CASSALRDKANYGYTF
>TRBJ2-5|NA|TRBD2|TRBV18|17
TGTGCCAGCTCACCACTTGCTTCCAGCGGGAATCAAGAGACCCAGTACTTC
CASSPLASSGNQETQYF
>TRBJ2-6|few|NA|TRBV5-1|14
TGCGCCAGCAGCTTGTTATCTGGGGCCAACGTCCTGACTTTC
CASSLLSGANVLTF
>TRBJ1-5|NA|NA|TRBV29-1|14
TGCAGCGTTGCGGCGGGGACGGGCAATCAGCCCCAGCATTTT
CSVAAGTGNQPQHF
>TRBJ1-6|once|NA|TRBV2|13
TGTGCCAGCAGCGGACAAGATAATTCACCCCTCCACTTT
CASSGQDNSPLHF
>TRBJ2-5|NA|NA|TRBV4-1|15
TGCGCCAGCAGCCAAAGATCAGGGGAGGGAGAGACCCAGTACTTC
CASSQRSGEGETQYF
>TRBJ2-1|NA|TRBD1|TRBV12-3/TRBV12-4|13
TGTGCCAGCAGTACGACTCCAGGGGGTGAGCAGTTCTTC
CASSTTPGGEQFF
>TRBJ1-3|NA|NA|TRBV9|14
TGTGCCAGCAGCCTTACAGGGTTTGGAAACACCATATATTTT
CASSLTGFGNTIYF
>TRBJ2-3|NA|NA|TRBV6-5|15
TGTGCCAGCAGATCCAACAGGGCTAGCACAGATACGCAGTATTTT
CASRSNRASTDTQYF
>TRBJ2-3|NA|TRBD2|TRBV5-4|16
TGTGCCAGCAGCGCAAGCCCAGCGGGGGGGCCGGATACGCAGTATTTT
CASSASPAGGPDTQYF
>TRBJ2-7|NA|NA|TRBV5-6|15
TGTGCCAGCAGCTTGGGGCGCCACAGCTCCTACGAGCAGTACTTC
CASSLGRHSSYEQYF
>TRBJ2-7|once|TRBD1|TRBV12-3/TRBV12-4|13
TGTGCCAGCCGACCGACAGGGGCCTACGAGCAGTACTTC
CASRPTGAYEQYF
>TRBJ1-2|NA|NA|TRBV18|15
TGTGCCAGCTCCCCGGACAGCCAAGAACCTGATGGCTACACCTTC
CASSPDSQEPDGYTF
>TRBJ1-6|once|NA|TRBV3-1/TRBV3-2|16
TGTGCCAGCAGCCAAGGGTTGGGCTCATTGACTTCACCCCTCCACTTT
CASSQGLGSLTSPLHF